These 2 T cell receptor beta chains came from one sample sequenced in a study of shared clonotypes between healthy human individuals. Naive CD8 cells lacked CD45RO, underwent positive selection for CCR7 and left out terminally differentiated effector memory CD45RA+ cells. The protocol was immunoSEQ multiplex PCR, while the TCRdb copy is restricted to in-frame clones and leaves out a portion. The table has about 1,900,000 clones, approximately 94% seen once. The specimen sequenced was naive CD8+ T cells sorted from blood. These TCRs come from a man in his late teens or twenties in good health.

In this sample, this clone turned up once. The CDR3 DNA is TGTGCCAGCAGCGCCGGGGGGACCACCGGGGAGCTGTTTTTT. Protein product: CASSAGGTTGELFF. This chain links TRBV9 with TRBJ2-2, with TRBD2 identical over 7 bases. CDR1 SGDLS and CDR2 YYNGEE come from the germline V gene. The CDR3 extends over 14 amino acids. V trimming: 3 bases; J trimming: 4 bases; junction bases outside the gene matches: 3.

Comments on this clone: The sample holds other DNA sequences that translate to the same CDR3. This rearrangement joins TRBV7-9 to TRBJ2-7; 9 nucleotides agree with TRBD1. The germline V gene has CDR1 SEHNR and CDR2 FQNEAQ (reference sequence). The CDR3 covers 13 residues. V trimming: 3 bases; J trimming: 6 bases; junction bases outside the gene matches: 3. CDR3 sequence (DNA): TGTGCCAGCAGCTTGGGGACAGGGCCCGAGCAGTACTTC. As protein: CASSLGTGPEQYF.